This T cell receptor beta chain was sequenced in a study of CD8+ T cells in alopecia areata. Stated treatment: oral pan-JAK inhibitor, 5-10 mg twice daily. RNA, once extracted, was reverse transcribed into cDNA for use as the sequencing template. Data came from immunoSEQ multiplex PCR; TCRdb stores just in-frame clones and leaves some out. The data hold approximately 150,000 clones, with approximately 60% observed a single time. CDR1 is SQVTM, CDR2 ANQGSEA, per germline. The V end was cut by 4 bases, the J end by 3 bases, with 11 bases between. CDR3 length equals 13 residues. This receptor was taken from a human donor with alopecia areata. The V and J genes are TRBV29-1 and TRBJ2-3, with D possibly TRBD1 on 6 matching bases. The starting material was CD4+ T cells sorted from blood, obtained at week 24, from a patient treated with tofacitinib. Written as DNA, the CDR3 is TGCAGCGTTGCAGGGGTATTGACAGATACGCAGTATTTT. It specifies CSVAGVLTDTQYF.